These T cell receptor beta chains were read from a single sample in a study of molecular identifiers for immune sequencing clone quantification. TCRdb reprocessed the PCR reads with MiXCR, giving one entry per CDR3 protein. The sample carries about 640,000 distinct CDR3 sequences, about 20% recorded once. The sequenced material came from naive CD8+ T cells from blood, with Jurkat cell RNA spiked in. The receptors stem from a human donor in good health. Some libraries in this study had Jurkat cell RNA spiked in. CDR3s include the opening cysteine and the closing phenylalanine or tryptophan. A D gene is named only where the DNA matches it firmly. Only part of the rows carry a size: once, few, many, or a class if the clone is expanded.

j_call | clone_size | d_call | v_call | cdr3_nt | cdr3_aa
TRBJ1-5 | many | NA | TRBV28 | TGTGCCAGCATTTTAGGGAAACCCAATCAGCCCCAGCATTTT | CASILGKPNQPQHF
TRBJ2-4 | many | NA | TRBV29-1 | TGCAGCTGCCGAGCATTAGAAAACATTCAGTACTTC | CSCRALENIQYF
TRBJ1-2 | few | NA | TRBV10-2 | TGCGCCAGCAGTGAGGGACAACCGCGGGGCTACACCTTC | CASSEGQPRGYTF
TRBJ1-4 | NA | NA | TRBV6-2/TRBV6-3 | TGTGCCAGCAGTTACGAGACAGCGAATAATGAAAAACTGTTTTTT | CASSYETANNEKLFF
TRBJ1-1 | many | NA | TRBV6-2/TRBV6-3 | TGTGCCAGCAGTTTTAGTCTTCTTGAAGCTTTCTTT | CASSFSLLEAFF
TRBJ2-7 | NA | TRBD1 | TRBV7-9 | TGTGCCAGCAGCCCCCCTCGGGACAGGTCCTACGAGCAGTACTTC | CASSPPRDRSYEQYF
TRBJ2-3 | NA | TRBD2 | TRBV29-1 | TGCAGCGTTTTCCCTGGGACGGGGGGGTGGACAGATACGCAGTATTTT | CSVFPGTGGWTDTQYF
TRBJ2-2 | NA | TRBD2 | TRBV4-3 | TGCGCCAGCAGCTTCGGGGCGGGGGAGGCCGGGGAGCTGCTTTTT | CASSFGAGEAGELLF
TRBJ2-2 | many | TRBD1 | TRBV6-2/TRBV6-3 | TGTGCCAGCAACAGATGGACAGGGGATTCAGCCGGGGAGCTGTTTTTT | CASNRWTGDSAGELFF
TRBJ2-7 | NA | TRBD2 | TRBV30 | TGTGCCTGGGACACTAGCGGGAGCTCCTACGAGCAGTACTTC | CAWDTSGSSYEQYF
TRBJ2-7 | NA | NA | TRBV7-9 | TGTGCCAGCACCCGGACAGATTCCTACGAGCAGTACTTC | CASTRTDSYEQYF
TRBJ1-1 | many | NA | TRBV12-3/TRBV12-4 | TGTGCCAGCAGTTTAGGAGAGGGCGGATTGAACACTGAAGCTTTCTTT | CASSLGEGGLNTEAFF
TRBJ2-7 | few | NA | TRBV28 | TGTGCCAGCAGTTCTTCACGGACACACTCCTACGAGCAGTACTTC | CASSSSRTHSYEQYF
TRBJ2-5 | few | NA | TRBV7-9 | TGTGCCAGCAGCAGAACCGGGACTGAAGAAGAGACCCAGTACTTC | CASSRTGTEEETQYF
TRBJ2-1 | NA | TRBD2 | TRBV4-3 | TGCGCCAGCAGCCAAGATTTCCTAGCGGGGAACAATGAGCAGTTCTTC | CASSQDFLAGNNEQFF
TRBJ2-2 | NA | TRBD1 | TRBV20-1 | TGCAGTGCTAGAGGGGGGACAGATAACACCGGGGAGCTGTTTTTT | CSARGGTDNTGELFF
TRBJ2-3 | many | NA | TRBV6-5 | TGTGCCAGCAGTTACTCAGGCGGGACCCTCACAGATACGCAGTATTTT | CASSYSGGTLTDTQYF
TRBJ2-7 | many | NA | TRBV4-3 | TGCGCCAGCAGCCAAGATAAACAGGGAGCCTACGAGCAGTACTTC | CASSQDKQGAYEQYF
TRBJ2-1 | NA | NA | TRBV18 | TGTGCCAGCTCACCCGTCCCTCCTAGCACATCCTACAATGAGCAGTTCTTC | CASSPVPPSTSYNEQFF
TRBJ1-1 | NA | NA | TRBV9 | TGTGCCAGCGGCCGAGGGTACACTGAAGCTTTCTTT | CASGRGYTEAFF
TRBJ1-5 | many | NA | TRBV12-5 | TGTGCTAGTGGACCAAATCAGGGAGATAATCAGCCCCAGCATTTT | CASGPNQGDNQPQHF
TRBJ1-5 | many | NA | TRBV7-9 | TGTGCCAGCAGCGTTACAGGGATGGATCAGCCCCAGCATTTT | CASSVTGMDQPQHF
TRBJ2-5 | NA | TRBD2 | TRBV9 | TGTGCCAGCAGCGCCGGCCCTAGGGGACTAGCGGGGGGGCAGCAAGAGACCCAGTACTTC | CASSAGPRGLAGGQQETQYF
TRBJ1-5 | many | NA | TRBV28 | TGTGCCAGCAAGCGCCATCACGGTGGCAATCAGCCCCAGCATTTT | CASKRHHGGNQPQHF
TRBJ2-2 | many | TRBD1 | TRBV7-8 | TGTGCCAGCAGCTACGGGACAGTCGGGGAGCTGTTTTTT | CASSYGTVGELFF
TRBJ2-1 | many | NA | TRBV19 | TGTGCCAGTAGTATTGACCTCAACAATGAGCAGTTCTTC | CASSIDLNNEQFF
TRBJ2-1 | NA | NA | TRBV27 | TGTGCCAGCAGTATGAGTGGGAATGAGCAGTTCTTC | CASSMSGNEQFF
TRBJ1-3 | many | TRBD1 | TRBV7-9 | TGTGCCAGCAGCCCCGGCCCAGGGGGCTCTGGAAACACCATATATTTT | CASSPGPGGSGNTIYF
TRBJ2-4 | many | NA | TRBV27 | TGTGCCAGCAGTCCCCCTCAGGAAGCCAAAAACATTCAGTACTTC | CASSPPQEAKNIQYF
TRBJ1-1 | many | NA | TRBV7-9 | TGTGCCAGCAGCCCCCCCATGAACACTGAAGCTTTCTTT | CASSPPMNTEAFF
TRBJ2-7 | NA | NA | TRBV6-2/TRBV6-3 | TGTGCCAGCAGTTATCCGGCAGGGACCTACGAGCAGTACTTC | CASSYPAGTYEQYF
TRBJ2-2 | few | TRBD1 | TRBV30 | TGTGCCTGGGACAGGGGGCAGGGCACCGGGGAGCTGTTTTTT | CAWDRGQGTGELFF
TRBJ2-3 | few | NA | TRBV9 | TGTGCCAGCACAGGGGGGCTCAGGGATACGCAGTATTTT | CASTGGLRDTQYF
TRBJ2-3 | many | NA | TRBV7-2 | TGTGCCAGCAGCTTAGGGGGTTTTGAGGCAGATACGCAGTATTTT | CASSLGGFEADTQYF
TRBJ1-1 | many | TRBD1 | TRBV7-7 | TGTGCCAGCAGCTCCCGACAGGGGGCAGACACTGAAGCTTTCTTT | CASSSRQGADTEAFF
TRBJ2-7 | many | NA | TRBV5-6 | TGTGCCAGCAGCTTTGACAGGTCCCGTTACGAGCAGTACTTC | CASSFDRSRYEQYF
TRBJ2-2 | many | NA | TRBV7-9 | TGTGCCAGCAGCTTCTTTATGAGTACCGGGGAGCTGTTTTTT | CASSFFMSTGELFF
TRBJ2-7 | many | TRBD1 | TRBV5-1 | TGCGCCAGCAGCTGGACAGGGTACGAGCAGTACTTC | CASSWTGYEQYF
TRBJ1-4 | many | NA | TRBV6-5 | TGTGCCAGCAGGGGGTTGGACACCGAGCGTGGAAAACTGTTTTTT | CASRGLDTERGKLFF
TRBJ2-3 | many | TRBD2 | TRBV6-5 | TGTGCCAGCAGTCAGGGACTAGCGGGGGGGATAGATACGCAGTATTTT | CASSQGLAGGIDTQYF
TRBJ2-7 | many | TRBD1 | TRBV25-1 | TGTGCCAGCAGAACCGGGACAGGGAGGCCCTTTTCCTACGAGCAGTACTTC | CASRTGTGRPFSYEQYF
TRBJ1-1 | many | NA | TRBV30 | TGTGCCTGGAGAGAGAACCGGAACACTGAAGCTTTCTTT | CAWRENRNTEAFF